The 30 T cell receptor beta chains given below trace back to one sample, sequenced in a study of OX40 agonist ivuxolimab in advanced cancers. Measured with immunoSEQ multiplex PCR; TCRdb has only the in-frame clones, and not every one. The table has about 110,000 clones, 91% seen once. Sequencing used CD4+ or CD8+ T cells sorted from blood, obtained in a trial of the OX40 agonist ivuxolimab. These receptors were obtained from an adult with an advanced solid tumor such as melanoma, head and neck, liver or kidney cancer.

This sequence joins TRBV14 and TRBJ1-2, with D possibly matching TRBD1 (6 bases). The CDR3 spans 13 residues. Germline CDR1 SGHDN, CDR2 FVKESK. Trimming removed 4 bases at V and 4 bases at J, with 10 bases between. This CDR3 reads CASSPGALYGYTF. The CDR3 DNA follows: TGTGCCAGCAGCCCGGGGGCCCTCTATGGCTACACCTTC. Drawing the rest from reference TRBV14 and TRBJ1-2, the complete variable domain is EAGVTQFPSHSVIEKGQTVTLRCDPISGHDNLYWYRRVMGKEIKFLLHFVKESKQDESGMPNNRFLAERTGGTYSTLKVQPAELEDSGVYFCASSPGALYGYTFGSGTRLTVV.

The chain is built from TRBV9 and TRBJ2-7, with 10 bases identical to TRBD2. Per the germline V gene, CDR1 is SGDLS and CDR2 is YYNGEE. The CDR3 covers 17 residues. After removal of 0 bases from V and 3 bases from J, the junction contained 9 bases not matched to a gene. CDR3 DNA: TGTGCCAGCAGCGTAGGTCCCCTAGCGGGAGAGATCTACGAGCAGTACTTC. Amino acids: CASSVGPLAGEIYEQYF. Full variable domain (remainder filled in from reference TRBV9 and TRBJ2-7): DSGVTQTPKHLITATGQRVTLRCSPRSGDLSVYWYQQSLDQGLQFLIQYYNGEERAKGNILERFSAQQFPDLHSELNLSSLELGDSALYFCASSVGPLAGEIYEQYFGPGTRLTVT.

This clone was recorded only once. Sequence at one end of the junction differs from germline and may be a read error. The chain links TRBV4-1 to TRBJ2-2; 9 nucleotides align to TRBD1. CDR1 and CDR2 from the germline V gene are MGHRA and YSYEKL. The CDR3 runs to 17 residues. The CDR3 coding sequence is TGCGCCAGCAGCCAAGACCGGGACAGGGATATCACCCGGGAGCTGTTTTTT. Translation: CASSQDRDRDITRELFF.

The chain is built from TRBV5-4 and TRBJ2-3, with D possibly being TRBD2 (6 bases). V gave up 2 bases and J gave up 4 bases, with 23 bases separating them. Germline V CDR1 and CDR2: SGHNT, YYREEE (reference sequence). CDR3 size: 18 residues. In nucleotides, the CDR3 is TGTGCCAGCAGCTTAAGTAGGGGAACTAGCCTCGGCCCAGATACGCAGTATTTT. Its translation is CASSLSRGTSLGPDTQYF.

The J gene is TRBJ2-5, the V gene TRBV9, with no clear D. This CDR3 region has 15 residues. Deletions cut 1 base from V and 4 bases from J, with 14 bases between. CDR1 SGDLS and CDR2 YYNGEE come from the germline V gene. The CDR3 reads CASSVQALPTETQYF. In DNA, the CDR3 is TGTGCCAGCAGCGTACAGGCCCTACCCACAGAGACCCAGTACTTC.

The CDR3 region has the DNA TGCAGCGTTTCGAACACCGGGGAGCTGTTTTTT. Translating it yields CSVSNTGELFF. This sequence joins TRBV29-1 and TRBJ2-2; D uncertain. CDR3 length equals 11 residues. Per the germline V gene, CDR1 is SQVTM and CDR2 is ANQGSEA. V was shortened by 5 bases and J by 0 bases, with 1 base between the two germline ends.

The CDR3 bases are TGTGCCAGCAGCTTTAACGGGAGGGTCGGGGAGCAGTACTTC. Its translation is CASSFNGRVGEQYF. This sequence joins TRBV5-5 and TRBJ2-7, with TRBD2 matching 8 bases. Per the germline V gene, CDR1 is SGHKS and CDR2 is YYEKEE (reference sequence). The V gene end was trimmed by 2 bases and the J gene end by 7 bases; junction bases not matched to a gene: 8. This CDR3 is 14 amino acids long.

The J gene is TRBJ2-1, the V gene TRBV29-1; TRBD2 might be the D (6 bases). The CDR3 extends over 11 amino acids. Germline V gene sequence: CDR1 SQVTM, CDR2 ANQGSEA. V was shortened by 4 bases and J by 8 bases, with 9 bases between the two germline ends. The CDR3 DNA is TGCAGCGTTGCGATAGCGGATGAGCAGTTCTTC. It codes for CSVAIADEQFF.

J is TRBJ2-7 and V is TRBV2, with 8 bases matching TRBD1. The CDR3 has 14 amino acids. The germline gives CDR1 SNHLY, CDR2 FYNNEI. V gave up 4 bases and J gave up 5 bases; unmatched junction bases: 7. The CDR3 loop reads CASSVGRGHDEQYF. CDR3 DNA sequence: TGTGCCAGCAGTGTGGGCAGGGGGCACGACGAGCAGTACTTC.

Worth noting for this clone: A much more abundant neighbour one base away suggests this may be a read error. The sample carries other DNA sequences with the same CDR3. The V and J genes are TRBV7-2 and TRBJ2-1, with no clear D. The CDR3 sequence is 12 residues long. Germline V gene lookup returns CDR1 SGHTA and CDR2 FQGNSA. The ends were cut back, 0 bases at V and 9 bases at J, with 6 bases in the middle. The CDR3 sequence: CASSLAVGEQFF. The DNA for the CDR3 is TGTGCCAGCAGCTTAGCGGTGGGTGAGCAGTTCTTC. The full variable domain, its missing parts supplied by reference TRBV7-2 and TRBJ2-1, is GAGVSQSPSNKVTEKGKDVELRCDPISGHTALYWYRQSLGQGLEFLIYFQGNSAPDKSGLPSDRFSAERTGGSVSTLTIQRTQQEDSAVYLCASSLAVGEQFFGPGTRLTVL.

The V and J genes are TRBV11-3 and TRBJ2-1, with TRBD2 as a possible D gene (5 bases). V was pared by 5 bases and J by 8 bases, with 19 bases between. Germline CDR1 and CDR2: SGHNT and YENEEA. This CDR3 region has 15 residues. CDR3 bases: TGTGCCAGCAGCCTTTCTTGGACGGGGAGCGATGAGCAGTTCTTC. Translating it yields CASSLSWTGSDEQFF.

The rearrangement uses TRBV15 and TRBJ2-7; tentatively, D is TRBD1 (5 bases). V lost 1 base to trimming and J lost 6 bases, with 13 bases between them. The CDR3 runs 14 residues. Germline loops: CDR1 LNHNV, CDR2 YYDKDF (reference sequence). The CDR3: CATSRVPGHGEQYF. The DNA of the CDR3 is TGTGCCACCAGCAGAGTCCCCGGACATGGCGAGCAGTACTTC.

The CDR3 coding sequence is TGTGCCAGCAGGCCTGACAGGGGTTGGACTGAAGCTTTCTTT. The encoded protein is CASRPDRGWTEAFF. The chain couples TRBV7-3 to TRBJ1-1, with TRBD1 identical over 8 bases. CDR3 length: 14 amino acids. The junction had 8 bases not matched to a gene; V was cut back by 6 bases and J by 5 bases. Looked up from germline, CDR1 is SGHTA and CDR2 is FQGTGA.

CDR3 coding DNA: TGTGCCAGTAGTATAGGATTGGGGGCTGGGTCCTACGAGCAGTACTTC. It encodes CASSIGLGAGSYEQYF. V usage is TRBV19 and J usage is TRBJ2-7; D may be TRBD1 (6 bases). This CDR3 spans 16 amino acids. V was shortened by 1 base and J by 1 base, with 14 bases between the two germline ends. The germline CDR1 and CDR2 sequences are LNHDA and SQIVND (reference sequence).

The genes are TRBV7-3 and TRBJ2-3; no clear D gene. CDR3 size: 15 residues. Trimming stripped 2 bases from V and 1 base from J, with 10 bases between. The germline gives CDR1 SGHTA, CDR2 FQGTGA. CDR3 coding DNA: TGTGCCAGCAGCTTACTAGGGCTCGGCACAGATACGCAGTATTTT. This gives the protein CASSLLGLGTDTQYF. Full variable domain (rest looked up from reference TRBV7-3 and TRBJ2-3): GAGVSQTPSNKVTEKGKYVELRCDPISGHTALYWYRQSLGQGPEFLIYFQGTGAADDSGLPNDRFFAVRPEGSVSTLKIQRTERGDSAVYLCASSLLGLGTDTQYFGPGTRLTVL.

V is TRBV7-9 and J is TRBJ1-1; possible D gene TRBD1, 5 bases. This CDR3 comprises 15 residues. The V end lost 1 base, the J end lost 0 bases, and 9 bases lay between the germline ends. CDR1 SEHNR and CDR2 FQNEAQ come from the germline V gene (reference sequence). In DNA, the CDR3 is TGTGCCAGCAGCTTAGTCGGGGGTATGAACACTGAAGCTTTCTTT. Protein: CASSLVGGMNTEAFF.

Worth noting for this clone: Different DNA sequences within this sample yield the same CDR3. The chain uses TRBV29-1 and TRBJ2-3; 10 bases are a match to TRBD2. The CDR3 has 14 residues. Unmatched junction bases numbered 4, after V lost 4 bases and J lost 3 bases. Germline V gene sequence: CDR1 SQVTM, CDR2 ANQGSEA. CDR3 in amino acids: CSVGTSGPTDTQYF. DNA for the CDR3: TGCAGCGTTGGGACTAGCGGACCGACAGATACGCAGTATTTT.

CDR3 sequence reads: CSVYLQQGIGEQFF. The CDR3 nucleotides are TGCAGCGTTTACCTTCAACAGGGTATTGGTGAGCAGTTCTTC. The rearrangement joins TRBV29-1 to TRBJ2-1; perhaps TRBD1 as D (6 bases). Trimming cost V 5 bases and J 9 bases, with 20 bases left between them. There are 14 residues in the CDR3. Germline-derived CDR1 and CDR2 are SQVTM and ANQGSEA.

This clone occurred once. The chain has TRBV28 and TRBJ2-6; D possibly corresponds to TRBD1 (6 bases). This CDR3 contains 18 residues. V lost 5 bases and J lost 1, with 18 bases in between. Germline-derived CDR1 and CDR2 are MDHEN and SYDVKM. For the CDR3, the DNA is TGTGCCAGCAGTCCCTACAAATGGACAGAATCTGGGGCCAACGTCCTGACTTTC. Translated, it gives CASSPYKWTESGANVLTF. Complete variable domain (other parts from reference TRBV28 and TRBJ2-6): DVKVTQSSRYLVKRTGEKVFLECVQDMDHENMFWYRQDPGLGLRLIYFSYDVKMKEKGDIPEGYSVSREKKERFSLILESASTNQTSMYLCASSPYKWTESGANVLTFGAGSRLTVL.

The chain combines TRBV5-1 with TRBJ2-3; TRBD1 agrees at 7 bases. Germline values: CDR1 SGHRS, CDR2 YFSETQ. The CDR3 is 14 residues long. After removal of 4 bases from V and 1 base from J, the junction contained 3 bases not matched to a gene. Here the CDR3 DNA reads TGCGCCAGCAGCGACAGGGCCGGCACAGATACGCAGTATTTT. It is translated as CASSDRAGTDTQYF.

J is TRBJ2-3 and V is TRBV6-5, with TRBD2 matching over 8 bases. CDR1 and CDR2 from the germline V gene are MNHEY and SVGAGI. V was pared by 2 bases and J by 1 base, with 5 bases of the junction left unmatched. The CDR3 extends over 16 amino acids. The CDR3 loop reads CASSYSGTSGTDTQYF. In DNA, the CDR3 is TGTGCCAGCAGTTACAGCGGGACTAGTGGCACAGATACGCAGTATTTT.

This chain connects TRBV7-8 to TRBJ1-5; the D gene is possibly TRBD1 (5 bases). Trimming took off 1 base at V and 6 bases at J, with 13 bases between the two ends. This CDR3 contains 15 residues. CDR1 and CDR2 from the germline V gene are SGHVS and FQNEAQ. Here the CDR3 DNA reads TGTGCCAGCAGCTTAGACAGTTGGCAGGGTCAGCCCCAGCATTTT. It is translated as CASSLDSWQGQPQHF.

The chain couples TRBV7-2 to TRBJ2-2, with D maybe TRBD2 (6 bases). The CDR3 runs to 15 residues. The V gene lost 3 bases and the J gene lost 0 bases, with 8 bases spanning the gap. Germline V gene sequence: CDR1 SGHTA, CDR2 FQGNSA. CDR3 in amino acids: CASSFWGANTGELFF. CDR3 sequence (DNA): TGTGCCAGCAGCTTTTGGGGGGCGAACACCGGGGAGCTGTTTTTT.

The chain employs TRBV4-3 and TRBJ2-4, with D tentatively TRBD2 (5 bases). V lost 1 base and J lost 0, with 10 bases in between. The germline V gene has CDR1 LGHNA and CDR2 YSLEER. The CDR3 is 16 residues long. In DNA, the CDR3 is TGCGCCAGCAGCCAAGGGTACGAGGGAGCCAAAAACATTCAGTACTTC. Translated: CASSQGYEGAKNIQYF.

The table lists this clone with a few counts. The rearrangement joins TRBV7-6 to TRBJ1-2; the D gene is possibly TRBD1 (5 bases). V lost 5 bases to trimming and J lost 1 base, with 20 bases between them. This CDR3 contains 17 residues. Germline V gene sequence: CDR1 SGHVS, CDR2 FNYEAQ. CDR3 in DNA: TGTGCCAGCAGCCCAAGTGGGGCACGGACTAATAACTATGGCTACACCTTC. Protein product: CASSPSGARTNNYGYTF.

This chain uses TRBV9 with TRBJ2-3; D is undetermined. V shed 5 bases and J shed 5 bases, with 12 bases lying between them. The germline V gene has CDR1 SGDLS and CDR2 YYNGEE. The CDR3 spans 13 residues. CDR3: CASSGGEGDTQYF. Written as DNA, the CDR3 is TGTGCCAGCAGTGGCGGAGAAGGAGATACGCAGTATTTT.

The chain uses TRBV9 and TRBJ2-5; 15 nucleotides line up with TRBD2. V gave up 2 bases and J gave up 5 bases; unmatched junction bases: 7. CDR1 and CDR2 from the germline V gene are SGDLS and YYNGEE. CDR3 size: 17 residues. The chain's CDR3 is CASSVGLAGGPRETQYF. The CDR3 bases are TGTGCCAGCAGCGTTGGACTAGCGGGAGGGCCGCGGGAGACCCAGTACTTC. The variable domain in full, with the rest retrieved from reference TRBV9 and TRBJ2-5, is DSGVTQTPKHLITATGQRVTLRCSPRSGDLSVYWYQQSLDQGLQFLIQYYNGEERAKGNILERFSAQQFPDLHSELNLSSLELGDSALYFCASSVGLAGGPRETQYFGPGTRLLVL.

CDR3 coding DNA: TGTGCCAGCAGCTTAGGCGCATCTCCAGGTGGTCAGCCCCAGCATTTT. Amino acids: CASSLGASPGGQPQHF. The gene calls are TRBV13 and TRBJ1-5; no reliable D call. CDR1 and CDR2 from the germline V gene are PRHDT and FYEKMQ (reference sequence). The CDR3 length is 16 residues. V lost 0 bases, J lost 6 bases, and 15 bases lay in between.

The CDR3 DNA sequence: TGCGCCAGCAGCCTTGACATGGCTGGAGGCTATGGCTACACCTTC. This gives the protein CASSLDMAGGYGYTF. This chain joins TRBV5-1 and TRBJ1-2; no firm D call. The V gene lost 4 bases and the J gene lost 4 bases, with 17 bases spanning the gap. Germline V gene lookup returns CDR1 SGHRS and CDR2 YFSETQ. This CDR3 spans 15 amino acids. Using reference TRBV5-1 and TRBJ1-2 for the parts outside the CDR3, the full variable domain is KAGVTQTPRYLIKTRGQQVTLSCSPISGHRSVSWYQQTPGQGLQFLFEYFSETQRNKGNFPGRFSGRQFSNSRSEMNVSTLELGDSALYLCASSLDMAGGYGYTFGSGTRLTVV.

This chain uses TRBV9 with TRBJ1-1; D is unclear. V lost 0 bases, J lost 5 bases, and 8 bases lay in between. The CDR3 has 13 amino acids. The germline V gene has CDR1 SGDLS and CDR2 YYNGEE. The CDR3 region has the DNA TGTGCCAGCAGCGTAGCTTCCGGTACTGAAGCTTTCTTT. It yields the protein CASSVASGTEAFF. The variable domain in full, completed from reference TRBV9 and TRBJ1-1, reads DSGVTQTPKHLITATGQRVTLRCSPRSGDLSVYWYQQSLDQGLQFLIQYYNGEERAKGNILERFSAQQFPDLHSELNLSSLELGDSALYFCASSVASGTEAFFGQGTRLTVV.